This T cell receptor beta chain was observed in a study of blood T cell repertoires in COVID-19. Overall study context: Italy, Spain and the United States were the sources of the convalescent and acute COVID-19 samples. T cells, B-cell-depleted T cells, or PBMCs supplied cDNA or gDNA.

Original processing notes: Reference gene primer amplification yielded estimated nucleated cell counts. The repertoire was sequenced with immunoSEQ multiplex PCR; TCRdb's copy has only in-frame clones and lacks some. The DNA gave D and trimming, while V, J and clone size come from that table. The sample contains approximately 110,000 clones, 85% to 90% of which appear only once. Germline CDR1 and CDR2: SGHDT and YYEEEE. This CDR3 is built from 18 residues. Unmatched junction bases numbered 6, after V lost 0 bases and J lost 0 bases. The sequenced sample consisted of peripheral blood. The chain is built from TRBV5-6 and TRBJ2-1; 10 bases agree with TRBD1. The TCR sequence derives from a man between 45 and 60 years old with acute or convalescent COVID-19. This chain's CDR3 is CASSLARDRGFSYNEQFF. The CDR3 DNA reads TGTGCCAGCAGCTTGGCCCGGGACAGGGGTTTCTCCTACAATGAGCAGTTCTTC.